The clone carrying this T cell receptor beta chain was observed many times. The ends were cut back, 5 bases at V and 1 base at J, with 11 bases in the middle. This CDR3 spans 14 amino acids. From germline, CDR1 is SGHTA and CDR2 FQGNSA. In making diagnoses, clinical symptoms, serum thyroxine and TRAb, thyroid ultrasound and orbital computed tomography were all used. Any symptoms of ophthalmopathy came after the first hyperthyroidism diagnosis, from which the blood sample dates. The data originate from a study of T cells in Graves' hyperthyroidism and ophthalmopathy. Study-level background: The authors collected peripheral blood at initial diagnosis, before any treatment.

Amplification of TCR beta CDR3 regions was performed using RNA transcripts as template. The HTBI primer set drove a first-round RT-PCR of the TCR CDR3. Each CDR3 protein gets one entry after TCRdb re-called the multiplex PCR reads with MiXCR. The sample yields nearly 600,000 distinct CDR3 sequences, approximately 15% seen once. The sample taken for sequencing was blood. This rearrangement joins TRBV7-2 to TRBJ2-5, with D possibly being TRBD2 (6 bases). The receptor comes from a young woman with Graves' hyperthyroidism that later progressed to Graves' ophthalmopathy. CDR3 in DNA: TGTGCCAGCAGCGAGGGACTGGCCCAAGAGACCCAGTACTTC. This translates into CASSEGLAQETQYF. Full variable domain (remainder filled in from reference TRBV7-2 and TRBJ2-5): GAGVSQSPSNKVTEKGKDVELRCDPISGHTALYWYRQSLGQGLEFLIYFQGNSAPDKSGLPSDRFSAERTGGSVSTLTIQRTQQEDSAVYLCASSEGLAQETQYFGPGTRLLVL.